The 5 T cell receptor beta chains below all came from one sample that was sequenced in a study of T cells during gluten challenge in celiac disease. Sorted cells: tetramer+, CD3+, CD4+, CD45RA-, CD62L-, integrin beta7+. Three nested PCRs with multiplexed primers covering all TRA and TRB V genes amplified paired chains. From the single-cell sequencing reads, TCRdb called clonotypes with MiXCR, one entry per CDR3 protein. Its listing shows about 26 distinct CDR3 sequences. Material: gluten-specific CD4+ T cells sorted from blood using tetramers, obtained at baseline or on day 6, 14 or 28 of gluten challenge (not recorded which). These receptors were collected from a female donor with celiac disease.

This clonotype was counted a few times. This CDR3 reads CATSRDQTSLSKGNTGELFF. CDR3 DNA sequence: TGTGCCACCAGCAGAGATCAGACTAGCTTATCTAAAGGGAACACCGGGGAGCTGTTTTTT. The chain recombines TRBV15 with TRBJ2-2; TRBD2 agrees at 7 bases. The V segment lost 0 bases and the J segment 1 base; nucleotides outside the gene matches: 14. This CDR3 spans 20 amino acids. Germline V gene data show CDR1 as LNHNV and CDR2 as YYDKDF (reference sequence).

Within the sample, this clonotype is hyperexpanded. DNA of the CDR3: TGTGCCAGCAGCCAAGCGGGGGGCCTCTACAATGAGCAGTTCTTC. It yields the protein CASSQAGGLYNEQFF. The V call is TRBV5-6, the J call TRBJ2-1; 9 positions agree with TRBD2. CDR1 is SGHDT, CDR2 YYEEEE, per germline. With 4 bases clipped from V and 3 bases from J, the junction kept 5 bases outside the gene matches. This CDR3 contains 15 residues.

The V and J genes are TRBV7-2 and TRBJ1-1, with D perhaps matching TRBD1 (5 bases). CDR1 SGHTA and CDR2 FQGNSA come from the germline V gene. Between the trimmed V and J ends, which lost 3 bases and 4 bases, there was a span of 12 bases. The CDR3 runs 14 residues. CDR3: CASSFSGGITEAFF. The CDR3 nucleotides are TGTGCCAGCAGCTTCTCTGGGGGTATCACTGAAGCTTTCTTT.

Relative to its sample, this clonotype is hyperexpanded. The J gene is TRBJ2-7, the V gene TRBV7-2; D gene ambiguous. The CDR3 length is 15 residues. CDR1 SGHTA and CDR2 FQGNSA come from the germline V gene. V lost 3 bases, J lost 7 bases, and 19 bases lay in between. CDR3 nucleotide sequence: TGTGCCAGCAGCTTCGAAGGGCTCCTACTGGGTGAGCAGTACTTC. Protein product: CASSFEGLLLGEQYF.

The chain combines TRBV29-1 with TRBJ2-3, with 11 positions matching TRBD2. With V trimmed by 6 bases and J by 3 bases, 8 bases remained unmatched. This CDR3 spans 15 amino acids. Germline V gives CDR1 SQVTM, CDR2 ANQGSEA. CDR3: CSVGLSGGATDTQYF. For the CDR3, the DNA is TGCAGCGTAGGCCTTAGCGGGGGGGCTACAGATACGCAGTATTTT.